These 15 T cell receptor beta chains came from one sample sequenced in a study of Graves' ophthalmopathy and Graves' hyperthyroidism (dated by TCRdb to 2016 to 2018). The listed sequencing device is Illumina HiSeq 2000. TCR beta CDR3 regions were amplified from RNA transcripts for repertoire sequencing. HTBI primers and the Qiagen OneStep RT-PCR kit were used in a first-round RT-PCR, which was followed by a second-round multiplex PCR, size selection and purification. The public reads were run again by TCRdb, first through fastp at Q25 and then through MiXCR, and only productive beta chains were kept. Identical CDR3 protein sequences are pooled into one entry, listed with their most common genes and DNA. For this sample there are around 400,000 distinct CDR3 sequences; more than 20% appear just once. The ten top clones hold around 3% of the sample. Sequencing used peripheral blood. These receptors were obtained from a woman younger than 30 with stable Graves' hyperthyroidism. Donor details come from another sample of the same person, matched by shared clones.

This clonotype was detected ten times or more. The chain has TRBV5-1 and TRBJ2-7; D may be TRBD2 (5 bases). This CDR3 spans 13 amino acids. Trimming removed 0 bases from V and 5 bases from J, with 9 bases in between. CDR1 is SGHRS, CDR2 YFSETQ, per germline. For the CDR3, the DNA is TGCGCCAGCAGCTTGGGACACGGGGACGAGCAGTACTTC. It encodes CASSLGHGDEQYF. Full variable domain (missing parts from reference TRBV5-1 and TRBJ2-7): KAGVTQTPRYLIKTRGQQVTLSCSPISGHRSVSWYQQTPGQGLQFLFEYFSETQRNKGNFPGRFSGRQFSNSRSEMNVSTLELGDSALYLCASSLGHGDEQYFGPGTRLTVT.

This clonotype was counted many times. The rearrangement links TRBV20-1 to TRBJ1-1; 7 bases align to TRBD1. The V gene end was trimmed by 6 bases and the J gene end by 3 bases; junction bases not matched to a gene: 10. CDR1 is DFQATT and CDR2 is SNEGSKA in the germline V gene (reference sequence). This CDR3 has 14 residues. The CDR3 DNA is TGCAGTGCCACCCGACAGGGTTGGTACACTGAAGCTTTCTTT. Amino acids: CSATRQGWYTEAFF.

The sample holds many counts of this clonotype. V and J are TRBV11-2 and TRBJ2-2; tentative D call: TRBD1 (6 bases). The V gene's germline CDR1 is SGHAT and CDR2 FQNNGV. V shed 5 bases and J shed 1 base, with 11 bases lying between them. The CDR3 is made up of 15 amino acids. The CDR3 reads CASSPVQGNTGELFF. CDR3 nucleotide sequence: TGTGCCAGCAGCCCAGTACAGGGGAACACCGGGGAGCTGTTTTTT.

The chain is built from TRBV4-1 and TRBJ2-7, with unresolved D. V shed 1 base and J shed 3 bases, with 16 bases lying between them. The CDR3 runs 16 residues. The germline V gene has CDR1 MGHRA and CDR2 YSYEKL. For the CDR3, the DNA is TGCGCCAGCAGCCAAGGCGGACCCGCGCTCTTCTACGAGCAGTACTTC. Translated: CASSQGGPALFYEQYF.

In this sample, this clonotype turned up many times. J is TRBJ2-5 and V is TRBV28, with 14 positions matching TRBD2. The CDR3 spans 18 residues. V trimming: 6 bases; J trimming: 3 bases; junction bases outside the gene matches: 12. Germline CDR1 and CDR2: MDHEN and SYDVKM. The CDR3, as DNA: TGTGCCAGCAGGGAAGGGACTAGCGGGAGAAAGTCGGAAGAGACCCAGTACTTC. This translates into CASREGTSGRKSEETQYF.

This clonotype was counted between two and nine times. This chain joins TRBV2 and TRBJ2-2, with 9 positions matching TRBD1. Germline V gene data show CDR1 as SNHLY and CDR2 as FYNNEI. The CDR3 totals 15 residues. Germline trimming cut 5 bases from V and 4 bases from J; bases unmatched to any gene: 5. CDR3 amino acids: CASSSDRGSTGELFF. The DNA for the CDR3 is TGTGCCAGCAGTTCTGACAGGGGGTCCACCGGGGAGCTGTTTTTT.

The CDR3 spells CASSKQGLEETQYF. In nucleotides, the CDR3 is TGTGCCAGCAGTAAACAGGGTTTGGAGGAGACCCAGTACTTC. The chain employs TRBV12-3 or TRBV12-4 and TRBJ2-5; D may be TRBD1 (6 bases). The CDR3 extends over 14 amino acids. V was cut by 5 bases and J by 5 bases, with 15 bases left in between.

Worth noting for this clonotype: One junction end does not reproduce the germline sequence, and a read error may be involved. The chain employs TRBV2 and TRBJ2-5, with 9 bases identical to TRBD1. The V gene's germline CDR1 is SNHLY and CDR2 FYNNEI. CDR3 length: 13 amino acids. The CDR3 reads CTSRDRAQETQYF. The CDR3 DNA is TGTACCAGCCGGGACAGGGCCCAAGAGACCCAGTACTTC. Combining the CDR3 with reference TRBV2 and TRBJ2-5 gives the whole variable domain EPEVTQTPSHQVTQMGQEVILRCVPISNHLYFYWYRQILGQKVEFLVSFYNNEISEKSEIFDDQFSVERPDGSNFTLKIRSTKLEDSAMYFCTSRDRAQETQYFGPGTRLLVL.

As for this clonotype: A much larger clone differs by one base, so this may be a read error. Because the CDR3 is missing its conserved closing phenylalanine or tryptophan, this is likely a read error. The CDR3 sequence: CASSYPLKGVTDTQYC. The CDR3 region has the DNA TGTGCCAGCAGCTACCCTTTGAAGGGCGTCACAGATACGCAGTATTGT. The rearrangement joins TRBV6-2 or TRBV6-3 to TRBJ2-3, with D hard to call. V was trimmed by 6 bases and J by 2 bases, leaving 18 bases between them. The CDR3 consists of 16 residues. Looked up from germline, CDR1 is MNHEY and CDR2 is SVGEGT.

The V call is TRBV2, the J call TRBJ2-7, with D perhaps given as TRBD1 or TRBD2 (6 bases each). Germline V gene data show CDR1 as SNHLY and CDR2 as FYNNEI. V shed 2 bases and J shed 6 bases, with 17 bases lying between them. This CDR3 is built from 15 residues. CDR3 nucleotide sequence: TGTGCCAGCAGTGAAACCGGGGGCGCATGGGGCGAGCAGTACTTC. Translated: CASSETGGAWGEQYF.

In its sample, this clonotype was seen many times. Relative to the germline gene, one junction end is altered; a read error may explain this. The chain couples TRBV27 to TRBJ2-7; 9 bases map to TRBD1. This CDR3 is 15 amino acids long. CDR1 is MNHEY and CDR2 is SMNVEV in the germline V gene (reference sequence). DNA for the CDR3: TGTGCCAGCAGTTCCACAAGGACAGGGGTCTACGAGCAGTGCTTC. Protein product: CASSSTRTGVYEQCF.

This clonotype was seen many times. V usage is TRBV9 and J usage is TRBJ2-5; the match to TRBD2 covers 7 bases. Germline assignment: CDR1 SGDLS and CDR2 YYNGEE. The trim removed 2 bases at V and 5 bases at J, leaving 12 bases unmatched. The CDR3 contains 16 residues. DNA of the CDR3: TGTGCCAGCAGCGTCGGGGAGGGGCCTCTTTGGGAGACCCAGTACTTC. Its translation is CASSVGEGPLWETQYF.

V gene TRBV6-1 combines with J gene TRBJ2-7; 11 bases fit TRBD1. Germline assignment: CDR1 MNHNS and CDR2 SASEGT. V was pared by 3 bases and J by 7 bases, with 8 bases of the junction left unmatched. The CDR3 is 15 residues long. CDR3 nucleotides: TGTGCCAGCAGTGATCGGACAGGGGGCTCAAGGGAGCAGTACTTC. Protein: CASSDRTGGSREQYF.

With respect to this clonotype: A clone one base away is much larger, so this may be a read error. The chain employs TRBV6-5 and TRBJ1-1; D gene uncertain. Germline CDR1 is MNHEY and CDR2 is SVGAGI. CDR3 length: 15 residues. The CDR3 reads CASSYGSPGHADAFF. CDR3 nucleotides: TGTGCCAGCAGTTACGGGTCTCCGGGCCACGCTGATGCTTTCTTT.

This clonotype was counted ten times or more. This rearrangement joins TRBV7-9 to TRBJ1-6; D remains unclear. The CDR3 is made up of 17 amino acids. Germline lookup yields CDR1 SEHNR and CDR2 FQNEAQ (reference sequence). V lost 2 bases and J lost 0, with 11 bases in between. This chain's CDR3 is CASSLFSLSSYNSPLHF. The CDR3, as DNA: TGTGCCAGCAGCTTATTCAGCCTGAGCTCCTATAATTCACCCCTCCACTTT.